This T cell receptor (beta chain) is drawn from a study of T-cell reconstitution after alpha-beta-depleted transplantation in children. During its preparation, the TCRbeta library received unique molecular identifiers. TCRdb reprocessed the PCR reads via MiXCR and lists one record per CDR3 protein. Of roughly 32,000 distinct CDR3 sequences in the sample, under 6.5% were seen once. Concerning this clonotype: The antigen remains undetermined. This may arise from a read error, as a much more abundant clone is one base away.

Study-wide points: T-cell counts and diversity were attributed mostly to newly produced T cells one year after transplant. There were reportedly several hundred expanded graft clones from which alpha-beta T cells came about two months after transplant.

Germline lookup yields CDR1 WNHNN and CDR2 SYGVQD (reference sequence). The CDR3 runs 16 residues. The input for sequencing was peripheral blood, taken 60 days after TCRalphabeta/CD19-depleted stem cell transplant. This clonotype originated in a child less than two years old who had a stem cell transplant for acute myeloid leukemia, so the T cells may come from the graft donor. The chain carries TRBV10-1 and TRBJ2-5; 7 nucleotides align to TRBD1. The DNA for the CDR3 is TGCGCCGGCAGTGAAGGCCAGGGACAGTCCCAAGAGACCCAGTACTTC. Its protein is CAGSEGQGQSQETQYF.